This T cell receptor beta chain was sequenced during a study of beta chain features in type 1 diabetes. Turning to the study itself: The samples had 85 million to 140 million sorted cells examined in all.

Study findings and constraints: Across patients, naive, central memory and Treg TCRB repertoires exhibited apparently greater similarity than was observed across healthy donors.

Reverse transcription of all isolated RNA meant that expressed TCRB transcripts were sequenced. Measured with immunoSEQ multiplex PCR; TCRdb has only the in-frame clones, and not every one. The sample shows approximately 250,000 clones, 9.6% of them seen only once. This clone turned up a few times. The antigen remains undetermined. The receptor comes from a woman aged 18-35 years in good health. The sequencing input was naive CD4+ T cells from blood.

CDR3 bases: TGTGCCAGCAGCTTCAGGGGGCTGGGAACCGGGGAGCTGTTTTTT. Encoded protein: CASSFRGLGTGELFF. The V gene is TRBV11-1, the J gene TRBJ2-2, with TRBD1 matching 8 bases. The CDR3 totals 15 residues. V trimming: 3 bases; J trimming: 5 bases; junction bases outside the gene matches: 5. Germline V gene lookup returns CDR1 SGHAT and CDR2 FQDESV (reference sequence).